What follows are 10 T cell receptor beta chains derived from one specimen sequenced in a study of blood T cell repertoires in COVID-19. Sequencing was performed with immunoSEQ multiplex PCR; in TCRdb, only in-frame clones are kept and a portion is missing. The sample carries roughly 340,000 clones, approximately 91% recorded once. The sequenced material came from peripheral blood. The source of these receptors is a woman aged 65 to 85 with COVID-19, enrolled during active disease.

This chain links TRBV18 with TRBJ2-3; 9 nucleotides agree with TRBD1. The V gene's germline CDR1 is KGHSH and CDR2 LQKENI. Trimming cost V 6 bases and J 3 bases; bases outside gene matches: 7. The CDR3 contains 15 residues. For the CDR3, the DNA is TGTGCCAGCTCCCAGGGACAGGGTGAAACAGATACGCAGTATTTT. Encoded protein: CASSQGQGETDTQYF.

The chain links TRBV5-1 to TRBJ1-3; D gene uncertain. Deletions cut 3 bases from V and 2 bases from J, with 9 bases between. The germline V gene has CDR1 SGHRS and CDR2 YFSETQ. There are 14 residues in the CDR3. The CDR3 DNA reads TGCGCCAGCAGCTCCGGGATCACTGGAAACACCATATATTTT. Translation: CASSSGITGNTIYF.

The V and J genes are TRBV19 and TRBJ2-1, with 9 bases identical to TRBD2. The J segment lost 9 bases and the V segment lost 5 bases, leaving 17 bases of the junction unmatched. The CDR3 has 17 residues. Germline V gene data show CDR1 as LNHDA and CDR2 as SQIVND (reference sequence). CDR3 sequence reads: CASSLALRRGGQSEQFF. CDR3 nucleotides: TGTGCCAGTAGTCTTGCCCTAAGGCGGGGGGGCCAAAGTGAGCAGTTCTTC.

V and J are TRBV19 and TRBJ1-2, with no clear D. The CDR3 is made up of 13 amino acids. V lost 4 bases and J lost 4, with 10 bases in between. Germline CDR1 is LNHDA and CDR2 is SQIVND (reference sequence). CDR3 DNA: TGTGCCAGTAGTAAATCAGAACCCTATGGCTACACCTTC. This encodes CASSKSEPYGYTF.

As to this clone: This clone may be a read error of a much larger clone one base away. The chain links TRBV9 to TRBJ2-7, with no clear D. Trimming left V 4 bases short and J 3 bases short, with 8 bases between. CDR1 and CDR2 (germline): SGDLS, YYNGEE. The CDR3 is 12 residues long. Here the CDR3 reads CASSPRGYEQYF. The CDR3 nucleotides are TGTGCCAGCAGCCCCCGCGGCTACGAGCAGTACTTC.

The chain carries TRBV4-2 and TRBJ1-3; D unclear. V dropped 4 bases and J dropped 2 bases, with 9 bases sitting between them. There are 14 residues in the CDR3. Germline V gene data show CDR1 as LGHNA and CDR2 as YNFKEQ. The CDR3 DNA follows: TGTGCCAGCAGCCTAGGGAGTCCTGGAAACACCATATATTTT. This sequence encodes CASSLGSPGNTIYF.

CDR3 region: CASWSQTDTQYF. The CDR3 DNA reads as TGCGCCAGTTGGAGCCAAACAGATACGCAGTATTTT. The chain joins TRBV5-1 to TRBJ2-3; D remains ambiguous. Looked up from germline, CDR1 is SGHRS and CDR2 is YFSETQ. The CDR3 runs 12 residues. V lost 8 bases and J lost 3, with 10 bases in between. The variable domain in full, with the rest retrieved from reference TRBV5-1 and TRBJ2-3, is KAGVTQTPRYLIKTRGQQVTLSCSPISGHRSVSWYQQTPGQGLQFLFEYFSETQRNKGNFPGRFSGRQFSNSRSEMNVSTLELGDSALYLCASWSQTDTQYFGPGTRLTVL.

This rearrangement joins TRBV19 to TRBJ1-1; D remains unclear. V was clipped by 2 bases and J by 1 base, with 11 bases between them. The CDR3 is 15 residues long. Germline-derived CDR1 and CDR2 are LNHDA and SQIVND (reference sequence). DNA for the CDR3: TGTGCCAGTAGTATAAGGCAGAGCGGGAACACTGAAGCTTTCTTT. Translated, it gives CASSIRQSGNTEAFF.

The chain uses TRBV28 and TRBJ1-2, with TRBD1 as a possible D gene (5 bases). V was shortened by 6 bases and J by 5 bases, with 16 bases between the two germline ends. The CDR3 extends over 14 amino acids. The germline V gene encodes CDR1 MDHEN and CDR2 SYDVKM. The chain's CDR3 is CASSPGRGAYGYTF. CDR3 sequence (DNA): TGTGCCAGCAGCCCTGGGAGGGGAGCGTATGGCTACACCTTC.

The chain joins TRBV4-3 to TRBJ2-3; 7 positions agree with TRBD1. The V segment lost 0 bases and the J segment 5 bases; nucleotides outside the gene matches: 5. The CDR3 runs to 15 residues. In germline, CDR1 is LGHNA, CDR2 YSLEER. The CDR3 region is CASSQEPGGLDTQYF. The CDR3 DNA reads as TGCGCCAGCAGCCAAGAGCCAGGGGGATTAGATACGCAGTATTTT.